The 30 T cell receptor beta chains presented below share a single source sample, sequenced in a study of tumor-infiltrating lymphocytes in primary liver carcinoma. Taking about 19-32 mg of unsorted bulk tissue, the authors co-extracted RNA and DNA. Starting material of around 460 ng total RNA yielded TCR beta cDNA via a constant-region primer. Libraries of TCR beta came from three nested multiplex PCR rounds with slightly modified ARM-PCR. Both of the initial two PCR rounds ran for approximately 10 cycles and employed TRBV1-TRBV30 forward primers alongside a C-beta reverse primer. TCRdb ran MiXCR on the multiplex PCR reads and lists one entry per CDR3 protein. The table has approximately 92,000 distinct CDR3 sequences, about three quarters seen once. Material: liver tumor tissue from sampling region 5. The subset is: tumor region T5, tumor centre. Receptor source: a woman aged 60 to 75 with primary liver carcinoma and hepatitis B virus infection.

The V call is TRBV12-3 or TRBV12-4, the J call TRBJ2-3, with 7 bases identical to TRBD1. This CDR3 is built from 15 residues. Germline trimming cut 5 bases from V and 15 bases from J; bases unmatched to any gene: 20. CDR3 DNA: TGTGCCAGCAGTATCCGACAGGGTGGTACAGATACGCTATATTTT. It yields the protein CASSIRQGGTDTLYF.

This clonotype was seen at least ten times. The chain has TRBV4-2 and TRBJ2-7; 9 nucleotides agree with TRBD1. The CDR3 has 15 amino acids. With V trimmed by 0 bases and J by 3 bases, 3 bases remained unmatched. The germline V gene has CDR1 LGHNA and CDR2 YNFKEQ. The CDR3: CASSQDPTGGYEQYF. The CDR3 coding sequence is TGTGCCAGCAGCCAAGATCCGACAGGGGGCTACGAGCAGTACTTC.

For this clonotype: A read error may produce the germline difference seen at one junction end. The V gene is TRBV6-1, the J gene TRBJ1-2, with D hard to call. This CDR3 is 12 amino acids long. Germline loops: CDR1 MNHNS, CDR2 SASEGT. The CDR3 here is CASSENSGSYTF. CDR3 DNA sequence: TGTGCCAGCAGTGAAAACAGCGGGAGCTATACCTTC.

This clonotype has more than one count but fewer than ten. A clone one base away is much larger, so this may be a read error. The chain carries TRBV28 and TRBJ1-5; D might be TRBD1 (5 bases). Trimming took 2 bases from V and 0 from J, leaving 17 bases between them. Germline CDR1 is MDHEN and CDR2 is SYDVKM. CDR3 length: 18 residues. Here the CDR3 DNA reads TGTGCCAGCAGTTTACTTTCGGGGGTTAAGGGTAGCAATCAGCCCCAGCATTTT. Its translation is CASSLLSGVKGSNQPQHF.

This rearrangement joins TRBV9 to TRBJ2-3; 9 bases align to TRBD1. The CDR3 consists of 16 residues. Germline V gene data show CDR1 as SGDLS and CDR2 as YYNGEE. With 3 bases clipped from V and 2 bases from J, the junction kept 7 bases outside the gene matches. The CDR3 bases are TGTGCCAGCAGCGGCGACAGGGGGAGGACCACAGATACGCAGTATTTT. Residues: CASSGDRGRTTDTQYF.

About this clonotype itself: Compared with germline, one end of the junction differs, possibly owing to a read error. The V call is TRBV5-1, the J call TRBJ2-6, with D possibly being TRBD1 (8 bases). The CDR3 is 19 residues long. Germline V CDR1 and CDR2: SGHRS, YFSETQ. CDR3 DNA: TGCGCCATCAGCTTGGGAGGGACAGGTCTCGCCTCTGGGGCCAACGTCCTGACTTTC. This encodes CAISLGGTGLASGANVLTF.

The rearrangement links TRBV5-1 to TRBJ2-3; the D gene is possibly TRBD2 (6 bases). V shed 4 bases and J shed 5 bases, with 17 bases lying between them. Germline CDR1 reads SGHRS; CDR2 reads YFSETQ. The CDR3 runs to 15 residues. The CDR3 bases are TGCGCCAGCAGCGTTAGCAGGAGGGCCGGAGATACGCAGTATTTT. Its protein product is CASSVSRRAGDTQYF.

Of note for this clonotype: An end of the junction does not agree with germline; a read error may underlie this. J is TRBJ2-1 and V is TRBV4-2; 12 nucleotides align to TRBD2. CDR1 is LGHNA and CDR2 is YNFKEQ in the germline V gene. CDR3 length: 17 amino acids. Here the CDR3 reads CASSQASLAGGPNEQFF. Written as DNA, the CDR3 is TGTGCCAGTAGCCAAGCCAGCCTAGCGGGGGGGCCCAATGAGCAGTTCTTC.

The V and J genes are TRBV4-1 and TRBJ1-5; 7 bases fit TRBD1. The length of the CDR3 is 15 residues. The V gene end was trimmed by 3 bases and the J gene end by 5 bases; junction bases not matched to a gene: 7. Germline loops: CDR1 MGHRA, CDR2 YSYEKL. The CDR3 bases are TGCGCCAGCAGCCAGGTGGACAGGAGGGATCAGCCCCAGCATTTT. Its translation is CASSQVDRRDQPQHF.

Regarding this clonotype: A single base separates this from a much larger clone, so it may be a read error. The rearrangement links TRBV7-9 to TRBJ2-1, with 8 positions matching TRBD2. Germline V gene lookup returns CDR1 SEHNR and CDR2 FQNEAQ (reference sequence). This CDR3 is built from 13 residues. The CDR3 region is CASRLAGYNKQFF. DNA for the CDR3: TGTGCCAGCCGTCTAGCGGGCTACAATAAGCAGTTCTTC. Full variable domain (remainder filled in from reference TRBV7-9 and TRBJ2-1): DTGVSQNPRHKITKRGQNVTFRCDPISEHNRLYWYRQTLGQGPEFLTYFQNEAQLEKSRLLSDRFSAERPKGSFSTLEIQRTEQGDSAMYLCASRLAGYNKQFFGPGTRLTVL.

The CDR3 protein is CASNLGLTNEQYF. The CDR3 bases are TGTGCCAGCAACTTGGGACTAACCAACGAGCAGTACTTC. The chain uses TRBV11-2 and TRBJ2-7; 7 positions match TRBD2. The CDR3 is made up of 13 amino acids. The V gene end was trimmed by 7 bases and the J gene end by 5 bases; junction bases not matched to a gene: 8. Germline V gene sequence: CDR1 SGHAT, CDR2 FQNNGV.

Comment on this clonotype: At one boundary the junction diverges from the germline segment, which might be a read error. This chain uses TRBV6-1 with TRBJ2-3, with TRBD2 matching over 9 bases. The CDR3 covers 15 residues. CDR1 and CDR2 (germline): MNHNS, SASEGT. The CDR3 reads CANSTEIAGGDTQYF. The CDR3 nucleotides read TGTGCCAACAGTACTGAAATTGCGGGAGGGGATACACAGTATTTT.

Only a few counts were recorded for this clonotype. The chain has TRBV29-1 and TRBJ1-1; D remains unclear. From germline, CDR1 is SQVTM and CDR2 ANQGSEA. The CDR3 covers 13 residues. With 6 bases removed from V and 4 bases from J, the gap between germline ends came to 15 bases. The DNA for the CDR3 is TGCAGCGTCGCGTCCCTAGCGGCCACTGAAGCTTTCTTT. Translation: CSVASLAATEAFF.

Turning to this clonotype: No conserved phenylalanine or tryptophan ends this CDR3, so it is likely a read error. The chain recombines TRBV5-5 with TRBJ1-2, with a weak D call TRBD1 (5 bases). In germline, CDR1 is SGHKS, CDR2 YYEKEE (reference sequence). CDR3 size: 14 residues. The CDR3 region is CVSGLGAGGYGYTL. Written as DNA, the CDR3 is TGTGTCAGCGGCTTGGGAGCTGGGGGCTATGGCTACACCCTC.

This clonotype was detected only a few times. A much larger clonotype is one base distant, so this may be a read error. The rearrangement uses TRBV12-3 or TRBV12-4 and TRBJ2-5; perhaps TRBD1 as D (6 bases). Trimming removed 8 bases at V and 1 base at J, with 11 bases between. The CDR3 extends over 13 amino acids. CDR3 region: CASGGRTQETQYF. In DNA, the CDR3 is TGTGCCAGCGGGGGCAGAACCCAAGAGACCCAGTACTTC.

This clonotype came up a few times. This rearrangement joins TRBV28 to TRBJ2-3; the D call may be TRBD1 or TRBD2 (6 bases each). There are 15 residues in the CDR3. Germline lookup yields CDR1 MDHEN and CDR2 SYDVKM. Trimming took 3 bases from V and 5 from J, leaving 15 bases between them. Here the CDR3 DNA reads TGTGCCAGCAGTTTTGGGGGGCGCCTAATAGATACGCAGTATTTT. Amino acid sequence: CASSFGGRLIDTQYF.

On this clonotype itself: One junction end disagrees with the germline gene, perhaps due to a read error. The chain links TRBV11-2 to TRBJ2-3; D gene uncertain. This CDR3 has 12 amino acids. CDR1 SGHAT and CDR2 FQNNGV come from the germline V gene. Written as DNA, the CDR3 is TGTGCCAGCACCGCAGACATAGATAAGCAGTATTTT. Protein sequence: CASTADIDKQYF.

As for this clonotype: A much bigger clone sits one base away, suggesting this may be a read error. V gene TRBV28 combines with J gene TRBJ2-3, with a possible D match to TRBD2 (5 bases). The CDR3 loop spans 15 amino acids. Germline CDR1 is MDHEN and CDR2 is SYDVKM. CDR3 coding DNA: TGTACCAGCAGTTTATTGGGCGGGTTCACAGATACGCAGTATTTT. This sequence encodes CTSSLLGGFTDTQYF.

Worth noting for this clonotype: One end of the junction fails to match germline, which may point to a read error. This sequence joins TRBV11-2 and TRBJ2-1, with TRBD2 as a possible D gene (5 bases). The germline V gene encodes CDR1 SGHAT and CDR2 FQNNGV. The length of the CDR3 is 15 residues. The DNA for the CDR3 is TGTGCCAGCAGTGCCGTGACGGTAGACTACAATGTGCAGTTCTTC. Its translation is CASSAVTVDYNVQFF.

A note on this clonotype: One base away lies a much larger clone, so this may be a sequencing read error. This rearrangement joins TRBV5-1 to TRBJ2-3, with no clear D. Germline V gene lookup returns CDR1 SGHRS and CDR2 YFSETQ. The CDR3 loop spans 15 amino acids. CDR3 sequence (DNA): TGCGCCGGCAGCTTGGGGTTAGCCTTTGCAGATACGCAGTATTTT. Translation: CAGSLGLAFADTQYF.

In the case of this clonotype: This clone may be a read error of a much larger clone one base away. CDR3 in amino acids: CASILGGSSSFNEQFF. The CDR3 nucleotides read TGTGCCAGCATCTTGGGCGGGAGTAGCTCCTTCAATGAGCAGTTCTTC. The chain has TRBV28 and TRBJ2-1, with 7 bases identical to TRBD2. The length of the CDR3 is 16 residues. CDR1 MDHEN and CDR2 SYDVKM come from the germline V gene.

For this clonotype: As the CDR3 is not closed by the conserved phenylalanine or tryptophan, this likely results from a read error. The chain couples TRBV11-2 to TRBJ2-3; maybe TRBD2 (5 bases). CDR3 length: 15 residues. The V and J ends lost 7 bases and 4 bases respectively, with 18 bases between them. Germline V gene lookup returns CDR1 SGHAT and CDR2 FQNNGV. Here the CDR3 DNA reads TGTGCCAGCATCCCTGGATTAGCGAGCTCAGATACGCAGTATTCT. Its protein is CASIPGLASSDTQYS.

The rearrangement uses TRBV5-1 and TRBJ2-2; 9 positions agree with TRBD2. CDR3 length: 13 amino acids. V gave up 8 bases and J gave up 9 bases; unmatched junction bases: 8. The germline V gene encodes CDR1 SGHRS and CDR2 YFSETQ. CDR3 region: CASSSGTTRELFF. Written as DNA, the CDR3 is TGCGCCAGTTCTAGCGGGACCACGAGGGAGCTGTTTTTT.

In regard to this clonotype: The missing conserved phenylalanine or tryptophan at the end of this CDR3 makes a read error likely. The chain couples TRBV11-2 to TRBJ2-1; 7 bases agree with TRBD2. There are 17 residues in the CDR3. Germline V lookup: CDR1 SGHAT, CDR2 FQNNGV. In DNA, the CDR3 is TGTGCCAGCAGTTTAGGTCTGGTAGAGGGAGGGCCGAATAAGCAGTTCTCC. Its protein is CASSLGLVEGGPNKQFS.

This clonotype has a single count. It may be a read error: a sequence one base away is much more abundant. The rearrangement links TRBV5-1 to TRBJ2-1; tentative D call: TRBD1 (6 bases). Germline V gene sequence: CDR1 SGHRS, CDR2 YFSETQ. This CDR3 is built from 14 residues. The germline V and J ends were trimmed by 0 bases and 4 bases, with 8 bases remaining between them. The CDR3 nucleotides are TGCGCCAGCAGCTTGGGGGACATTTACAATGAGCAGTTCTTC. Protein sequence: CASSLGDIYNEQFF.

This clonotype was counted between two and nine times. A much larger clone lies a single base off, so this may be a read error. The gene calls are TRBV5-6 and TRBJ2-1; 7 bases are a match to TRBD2. The CDR3 spans 17 residues. CDR1 and CDR2 from the germline V gene are SGHDT and YYEEEE. The CDR3 sequence: CASSLGSRGEGYNERFF. The DNA for the CDR3 is TGTGCCAGCAGTTTGGGGAGCCGGGGGGAGGGCTACAATGAGCGGTTCTTC.

This clonotype was counted once. A much more abundant neighbour one base away suggests this may be a read error. The rearrangement joins TRBV5-4 to TRBJ2-5, with a weak D call TRBD2 (5 bases). Trimming stripped 0 bases from V and 5 bases from J, with 14 bases between. In germline, CDR1 is SGHNT, CDR2 YYREEE (reference sequence). This CDR3 spans 15 amino acids. The CDR3 DNA sequence: TGTGCCAGCAGCTTGGAAGGGCCCTGGAGGGAGACCCAGTACTTC. Encoded protein: CASSLEGPWRETQYF.

The table lists this clonotype with many counts. The V gene is TRBV30, the J gene TRBJ2-1; perhaps TRBD1 as D (5 bases). V was pared by 4 bases and J by 2 bases, with 12 bases between. In germline, CDR1 is GTSNPN, CDR2 SVGIG (reference sequence). The CDR3 totals 14 residues. CDR3 region: CAWTLGLAYNEQFF. CDR3 in DNA: TGTGCCTGGACTCTGGGGCTAGCCTACAATGAGCAGTTCTTC.

To note about this clonotype: The conserved phenylalanine or tryptophan normally closing the CDR3 is absent here, so this likely arose from a read error. The DNA is omitted, as the CDR3 cannot be located on it reliably, and the CDR3 follows TCRdb's listing. The chain is built from TRBV6-1 and TRBJ2-7; TRBD1 is the table's D call, not checked against the DNA. CDR1 is MNHNS and CDR2 is SASEGT in the germline V gene. Both ends counted, the CDR3 spans 15 residues. The CDR3 sequence is CASSAYRGGSYEHYL.

For this clonotype: An end of the junction does not agree with germline; a read error may underlie this. The chain uses TRBV11-2 and TRBJ2-2; D not resolved. The CDR3 extends over 13 amino acids. CDR1 and CDR2 from the germline V gene are SGHAT and FQNNGV. The CDR3 region is CDSRLEPAGELFF. CDR3 sequence (DNA): TGTGACAGCAGGTTGGAGCCAGCCGGGGAGCTGTTTTTT.